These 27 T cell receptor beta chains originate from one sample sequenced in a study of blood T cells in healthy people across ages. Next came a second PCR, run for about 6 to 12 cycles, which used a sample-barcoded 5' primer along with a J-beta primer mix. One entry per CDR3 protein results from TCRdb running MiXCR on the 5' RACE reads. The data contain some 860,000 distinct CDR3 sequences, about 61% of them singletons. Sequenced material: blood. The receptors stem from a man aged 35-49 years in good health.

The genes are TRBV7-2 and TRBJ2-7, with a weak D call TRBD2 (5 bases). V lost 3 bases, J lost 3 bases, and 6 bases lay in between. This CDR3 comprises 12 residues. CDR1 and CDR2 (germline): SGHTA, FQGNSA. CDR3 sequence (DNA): TGTGCCAGCAGCTTCGGGGACTACGAGCAGTACTTC. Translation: CASSFGDYEQYF.

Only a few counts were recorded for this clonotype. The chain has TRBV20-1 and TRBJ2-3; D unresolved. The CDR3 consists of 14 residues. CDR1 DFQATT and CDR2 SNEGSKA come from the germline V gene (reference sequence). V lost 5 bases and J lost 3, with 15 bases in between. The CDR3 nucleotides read TGCAGTGCTCCTAACTGGGGTAGTACAGATACGCAGTATTTT. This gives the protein CSAPNWGSTDTQYF.

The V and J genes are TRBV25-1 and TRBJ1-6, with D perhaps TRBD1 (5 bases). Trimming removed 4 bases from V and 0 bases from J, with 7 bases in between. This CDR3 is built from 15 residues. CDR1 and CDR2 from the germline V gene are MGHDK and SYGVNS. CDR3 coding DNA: TGTGCCAGCAGTGGGGGCCACTCCTATAATTCACCCCTCCACTTT. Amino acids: CASSGGHSYNSPLHF.

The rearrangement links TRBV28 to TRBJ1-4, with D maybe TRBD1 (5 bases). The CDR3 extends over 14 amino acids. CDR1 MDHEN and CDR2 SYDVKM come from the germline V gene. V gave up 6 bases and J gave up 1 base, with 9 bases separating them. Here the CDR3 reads CASRPDRTNEKLFF. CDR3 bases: TGTGCCAGCAGGCCTGACAGAACTAATGAAAAACTGTTTTTT.

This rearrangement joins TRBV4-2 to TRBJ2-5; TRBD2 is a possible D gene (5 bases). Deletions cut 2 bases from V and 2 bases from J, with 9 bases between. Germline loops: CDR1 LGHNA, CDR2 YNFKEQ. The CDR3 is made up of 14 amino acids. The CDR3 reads CASSQTSPQETQYF. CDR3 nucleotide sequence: TGTGCCAGCAGCCAAACTAGTCCTCAAGAGACCCAGTACTTC.

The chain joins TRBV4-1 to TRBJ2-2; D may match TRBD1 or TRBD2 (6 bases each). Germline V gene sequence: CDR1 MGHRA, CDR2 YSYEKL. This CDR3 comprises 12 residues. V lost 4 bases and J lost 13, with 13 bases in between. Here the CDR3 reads CASSLGGLGLFF. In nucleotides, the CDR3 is TGCGCCAGCAGCCTCGGGGGCCTAGGGCTGTTTTTT.

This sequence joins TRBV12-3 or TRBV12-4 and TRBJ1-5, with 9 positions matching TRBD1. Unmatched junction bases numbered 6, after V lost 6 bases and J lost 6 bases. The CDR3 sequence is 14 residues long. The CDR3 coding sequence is TGTGCCAGCAGGGGGACAGGGCTAGGTCAGCCCCAGCATTTT. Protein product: CASRGTGLGQPQHF.

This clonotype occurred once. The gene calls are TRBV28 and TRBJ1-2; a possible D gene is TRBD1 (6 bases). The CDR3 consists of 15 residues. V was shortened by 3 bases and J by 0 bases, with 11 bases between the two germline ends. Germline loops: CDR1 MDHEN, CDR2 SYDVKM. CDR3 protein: CASSFPQGPNYGYTF. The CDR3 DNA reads TGTGCCAGCAGTTTCCCCCAGGGGCCTAACTATGGCTACACCTTC.

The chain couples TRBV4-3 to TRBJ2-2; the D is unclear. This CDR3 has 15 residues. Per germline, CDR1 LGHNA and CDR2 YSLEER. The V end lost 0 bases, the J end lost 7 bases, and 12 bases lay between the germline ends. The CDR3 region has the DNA TGCGCCAGCAGCCAAGATATGGCTGCCAACGGGGAGCTGTTTTTT. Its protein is CASSQDMAANGELFF.

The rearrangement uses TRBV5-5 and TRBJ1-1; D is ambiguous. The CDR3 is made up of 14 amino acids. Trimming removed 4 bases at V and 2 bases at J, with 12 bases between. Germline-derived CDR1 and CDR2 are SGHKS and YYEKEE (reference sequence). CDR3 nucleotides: TGTGCCAGCAGCCCAGCCCGCCTAAACACTGAAGCTTTCTTT. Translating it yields CASSPARLNTEAFF.

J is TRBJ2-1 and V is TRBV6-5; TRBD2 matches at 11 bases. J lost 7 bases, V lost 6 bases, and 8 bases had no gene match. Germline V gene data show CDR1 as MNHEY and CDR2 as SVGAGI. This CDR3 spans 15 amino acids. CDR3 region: CASRLGLAEGNEQFF. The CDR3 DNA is TGTGCCAGCAGATTGGGACTAGCGGAGGGGAATGAGCAGTTCTTC.

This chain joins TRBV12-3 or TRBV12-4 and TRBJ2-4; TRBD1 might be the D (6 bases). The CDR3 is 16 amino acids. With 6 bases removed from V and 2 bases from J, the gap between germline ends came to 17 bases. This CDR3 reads CASRSAGVVSKNIQYF. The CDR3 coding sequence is TGTGCCAGCAGGTCCGCAGGGGTGGTGTCCAAAAACATTCAGTACTTC.

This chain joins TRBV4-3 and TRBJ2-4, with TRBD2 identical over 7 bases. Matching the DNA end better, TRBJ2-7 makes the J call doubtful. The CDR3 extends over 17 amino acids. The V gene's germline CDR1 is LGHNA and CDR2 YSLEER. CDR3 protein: CASSQDFAASGGYEQYF. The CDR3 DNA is TGCGCCAGCAGCCAAGATTTTGCGGCTAGCGGTGGCTACGAGCAGTACTTC.

The CDR3 here is CASSVTSGLYNEQFF. CDR3 in DNA: TGTGCCAGCAGCGTCACTAGCGGGTTGTACAATGAGCAGTTCTTC. This rearrangement joins TRBV9 to TRBJ2-1, with TRBD2 identical over 9 bases. Germline-derived CDR1 and CDR2 are SGDLS and YYNGEE. Trimming cost V 2 bases and J 4 bases; bases outside gene matches: 4. CDR3 length equals 15 residues.

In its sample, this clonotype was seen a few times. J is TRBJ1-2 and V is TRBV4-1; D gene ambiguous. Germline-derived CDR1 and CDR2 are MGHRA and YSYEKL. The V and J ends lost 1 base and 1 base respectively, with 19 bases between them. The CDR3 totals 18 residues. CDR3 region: CASSQAEGLNHLNYGYTF. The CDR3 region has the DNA TGCGCCAGCAGCCAAGCTGAGGGCTTGAATCACCTTAACTATGGCTACACCTTC.

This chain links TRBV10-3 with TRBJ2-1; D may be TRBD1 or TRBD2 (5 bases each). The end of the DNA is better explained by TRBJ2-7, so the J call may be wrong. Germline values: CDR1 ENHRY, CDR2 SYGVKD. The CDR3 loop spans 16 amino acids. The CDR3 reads CAISRAVGESYNEQYF. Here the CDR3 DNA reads TGTGCCATATCCCGAGCGGTGGGGGAGTCCTACAATGAGCAGTACTTC.

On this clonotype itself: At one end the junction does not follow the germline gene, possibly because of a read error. CDR3 in DNA: TGTGCCGGCAGCCCAATTGTGGAGACAACTGAAGCTTTCTTT. It yields the protein CAGSPIVETTEAFF. The chain links TRBV7-9 to TRBJ1-1; no definite D call. Germline V lookup: CDR1 SEHNR, CDR2 FQNEAQ (reference sequence). This CDR3 comprises 14 residues.

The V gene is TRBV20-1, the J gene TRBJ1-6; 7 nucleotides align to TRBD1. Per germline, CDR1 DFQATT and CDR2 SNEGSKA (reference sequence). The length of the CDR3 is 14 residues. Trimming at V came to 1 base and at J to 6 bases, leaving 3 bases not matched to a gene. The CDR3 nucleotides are TGCAGTGCTAGAGTGGGACAGAGTAATTCACCCCTCCACTTT. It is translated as CSARVGQSNSPLHF.

CDR3 loop: CASSRPQLGYDTQYF. DNA of the CDR3: TGTGCCAGCAGCCGACCCCAGTTGGGGTACGATACGCAGTATTTT. J is TRBJ2-3 and V is TRBV28, with D uncertain. Trimming pared 6 bases from V and 6 bases from J, leaving 19 bases between. This CDR3 has 15 amino acids. CDR1 is MDHEN, CDR2 SYDVKM, per germline.

CDR3 residues: CASSLGGRAVGTDTQYF. CDR3 DNA sequence: TGCGCCAGCAGCTTAGGCGGGAGGGCCGTAGGAACAGATACGCAGTATTTT. This rearrangement joins TRBV5-1 to TRBJ2-3, with 9 bases lining up with TRBD2. The CDR3 contains 17 residues. With V trimmed by 2 bases and J by 3 bases, 10 bases remained unmatched. Germline loops: CDR1 SGHRS, CDR2 YFSETQ.

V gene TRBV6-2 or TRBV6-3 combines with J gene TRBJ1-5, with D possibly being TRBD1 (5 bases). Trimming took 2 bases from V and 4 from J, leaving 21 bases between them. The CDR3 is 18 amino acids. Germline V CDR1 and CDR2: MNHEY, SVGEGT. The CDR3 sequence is CASSYIREGLASNQPQHF. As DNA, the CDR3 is TGTGCCAGCAGTTACATTCGTGAGGGGCTCGCCTCAAATCAGCCCCAGCATTTT.

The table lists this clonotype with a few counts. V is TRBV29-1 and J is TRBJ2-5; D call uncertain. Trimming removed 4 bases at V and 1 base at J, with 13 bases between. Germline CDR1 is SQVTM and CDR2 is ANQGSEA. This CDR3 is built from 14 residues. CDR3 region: CSVVVRIRQETQYF. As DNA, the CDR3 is TGCAGCGTTGTTGTCCGCATCCGCCAAGAGACCCAGTACTTC.

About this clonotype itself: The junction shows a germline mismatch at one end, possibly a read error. The CDR3 here is CAVSEGHPYEQYF. In DNA form, the CDR3 reads TGTGCCGTCAGTGAAGGACACCCCTACGAGCAGTACTTC. The chain carries TRBV10-3 and TRBJ2-7; D is possibly TRBD1 (5 bases). The CDR3 is 13 amino acids. Germline CDR1 ENHRY, CDR2 SYGVKD.

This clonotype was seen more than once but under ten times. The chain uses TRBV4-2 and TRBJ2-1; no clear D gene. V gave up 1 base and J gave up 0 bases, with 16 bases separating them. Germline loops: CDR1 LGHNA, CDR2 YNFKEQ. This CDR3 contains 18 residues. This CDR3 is CASSQVTVNPSSYNEQFF. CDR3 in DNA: TGTGCCAGCAGCCAAGTAACGGTGAACCCGAGCTCCTACAATGAGCAGTTCTTC.

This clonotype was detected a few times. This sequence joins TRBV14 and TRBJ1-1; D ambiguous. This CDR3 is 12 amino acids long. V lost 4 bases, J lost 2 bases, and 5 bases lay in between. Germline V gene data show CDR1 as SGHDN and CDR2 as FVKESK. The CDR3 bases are TGTGCCAGCAGCCGGGCTAACACTGAAGCTTTCTTT. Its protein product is CASSRANTEAFF.

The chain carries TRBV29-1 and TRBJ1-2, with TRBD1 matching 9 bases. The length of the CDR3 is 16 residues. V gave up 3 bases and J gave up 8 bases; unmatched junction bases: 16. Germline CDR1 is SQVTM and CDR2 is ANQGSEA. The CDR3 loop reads CSVDIPGQGNLGGYTF. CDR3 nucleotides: TGCAGCGTTGATATTCCGGGACAGGGAAATCTCGGCGGCTACACCTTC.

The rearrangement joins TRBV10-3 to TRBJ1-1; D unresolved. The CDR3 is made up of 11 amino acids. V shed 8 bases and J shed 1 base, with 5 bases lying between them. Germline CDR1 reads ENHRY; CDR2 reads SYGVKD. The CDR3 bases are TGTGCCATCGGTTCGAACACTGAAGCTTTCTTT. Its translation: CAIGSNTEAFF.